The TCR beta chain under discussion was sequenced for a study of T cells in Graves' hyperthyroidism and ophthalmopathy. Hyperthyroidism, newly diagnosed and lasting under 2 months, affected patients aged 18 to 65. RNA transcripts gave rise to amplified TCR beta CDR3 regions. TCR CDR3 underwent first-round RT-PCR with the HTBI primer set. TCRdb passed the multiplex PCR reads through MiXCR, listing each CDR3 protein once. This sample has a few hundred thousand distinct CDR3 sequences, with 46% found just once. The sample consisted of peripheral blood or thyroid tissue (not recorded which). This receptor was taken from a woman in her late teens or twenties with Graves' hyperthyroidism.

CDR3 residues: CATRLAGWVAKNIQYF. The CDR3 DNA reads TGTGCCACCCGTTTAGCGGGGTGGGTAGCCAAAAACATTCAGTACTTC. This sequence joins TRBV24-1 and TRBJ2-4; TRBD2 matches at 8 bases. The ends lost 9 bases at V and 0 bases at J; junction bases unmatched: 9. The CDR3 loop spans 16 amino acids. CDR1 and CDR2 (germline): KGHDR, SFDVKD.